This note documents a single T cell receptor (beta chain) sequence. Its antigen is unknown. The data originate from a study of cytotoxic CD8 clonotypes in ibrutinib-treated CLL. The study's findings and limits: Clonality was elevated at ibrutinib response and had returned toward baseline at progression.

This CDR3 is built from 17 residues. Germline V gives CDR1 SNHLY, CDR2 FYNNEI. The J segment lost 5 bases and the V segment lost 1 base, leaving 10 bases of the junction unmatched. Here immunoSEQ multiplex PCR was the method, and the copy in TCRdb shows in-frame clones only, minus some. The data contain about 130,000 clones, approximately 85% of them singletons. This chain joins TRBV2 and TRBJ2-3, with 9 bases that match TRBD2. The TCR sequence derives from a human donor with chronic lymphocytic leukemia. The sample was PBMCs, taken after 24 months of ibrutinib treatment. The CDR3 DNA reads as TGTGCCAGCAGTGAAGGGAATAGCGGGAGTAGGGGAGATACGCAGTATTTT. Residues: CASSEGNSGSRGDTQYF. Using reference TRBV2 and TRBJ2-3 for the parts outside the CDR3, the full variable domain is EPEVTQTPSHQVTQMGQEVILRCVPISNHLYFYWYRQILGQKVEFLVSFYNNEISEKSEIFDDQFSVERPDGSNFTLKIRSTKLEDSAMYFCASSEGNSGSRGDTQYFGPGTRLTVL.